This TCR beta chain derives from a study of blood T cell repertoires in COVID-19. Germline V gives CDR1 GTSNPN, CDR2 SVGIG (reference sequence). J was trimmed by 4 bases and V by 5 bases; bases with no gene match: 5. This CDR3 spans 13 amino acids. As handled by the study authors: For nucleated cells, counts were estimated from reference gene primer amplification. This table comes from immunoSEQ multiplex PCR, and its TCRdb copy is limited to in-frame clones, with some not included. Clone size and the V and J calls come from that table; the DNA yielded D and trimming. The sample holds about 490,000 clones; approximately 83% are singletons and the top ten take approximately 3.4%.

V usage is TRBV30 and J usage is TRBJ2-3, with 8 bases lining up with TRBD1. Input material: peripheral blood. The clonotype was recovered from a human donor in a cohort sampled during active COVID-19. The DNA for the CDR3 is TGTGCCTGGGACAGGGGAATCGCAGATACGCAGTATTTT. This gives the protein CAWDRGIADTQYF.